This TCR beta chain was captured by sequencing in a study of T cell responses to AZD1222 COVID-19 vaccine. Overall study findings and caveats: At baseline, seropositivity was found in only a handful of AZD1222 recipients. Scientists sampled the repertoires only once the peak T cell response had passed. Clonal diversity was possibly underestimated, and the donors were mostly white British, with more females.

With regard to this clone: Its antigen remains unidentified.

Generated by immunoSEQ multiplex PCR, the TCRdb table keeps only in-frame clones and is missing some. The data contain 140,000 to 150,000 clones, 93% of them singletons. The sequencing used peripheral blood, collected on day 0 of AZD1222 vaccination. The TCR originated in an adult in good health.

This chain's CDR3 is CAMTDRGLNTEAFF. CDR3 in DNA: TGTGCCATGACAGACAGGGGCTTGAACACTGAAGCTTTCTTT. This chain uses TRBV5-4 with TRBJ1-1, with 8 bases identical to TRBD1. Germline V CDR1 and CDR2: SGHNT, YYREEE (reference sequence). The V gene end was trimmed by 9 bases and the J gene end by 0 bases; junction bases not matched to a gene: 7. This CDR3 comprises 14 residues.